Sequencing of this TCR beta chain was carried out in a study of T cell repertoires in cytomegalovirus infection. Overall study context: Use of recently identified HLA-C-restricted and well-studied HLA-B-restricted CMV epitopes was part of the study. CMV infection plus the matching HLA type was flagged by public TCR beta signatures. Study-wide results and limits: CMV-specific TCR beta clonotypes restricted by HLA-C dominated the ex vivo response. The cumulative frequency of public TCR beta families distinguished individuals who carried CMV together with the relevant HLA.

On this clonotype: Antigen specificity is unknown.

TCRdb called the reads again in MiXCR, with one record for every CDR3 protein. The sample yields about 830,000 distinct CDR3 sequences, around a third seen once. This CDR3 region has 13 residues. The germline V and J ends were trimmed by 3 bases and 6 bases, with 11 bases remaining between them. Germline-derived CDR1 and CDR2 are SNHLY and FYNNEI. This sequence joins TRBV2 and TRBJ1-2; no definite D call. Sequencing used cultured CD8+ T cells from PBMCs, obtained from culture after CMV antigen stimulation. The TCR originated in a human donor in good health (CMV status not recorded). Some clones in this sample may be carry-over from other donors' samples. CDR3 nucleotide sequence: TGTGCCAGCAGTGAGTGGGCGGAAAATGGCTACACCTTC. This codes for CASSEWAENGYTF.